Sequencing of this T cell receptor beta chain was carried out in a study of T cells after yellow fever vaccination. Notes on the study in general: Post-booster samples contained most primary-vaccination clones (just under 98% CD4, about 90% CD8). The secondary response was weaker, and its peak arrived faster, on day 5 versus 15. Only a minor proportion of clonotypes was detected across both CD4 and CD8 compartments.

This clonotype was recorded a few times. What it recognizes is unknown. The CDR3 length is 17 residues. The germline V and J ends were trimmed by 3 bases and 2 bases, with 19 bases remaining between them. Germline CDR1 SGHAT, CDR2 FQNNGV. Production of TCR cDNA was by 5'RACE template switching, which also added a universal primer site and UMIs. One entry per CDR3 protein, called by TCRdb with MiXCR from the 5' RACE reads. Of about 330,000 distinct CDR3 sequences listed, less than 9.5% are singletons. The gene calls are TRBV11-2 and TRBJ2-5; D perhaps matches TRBD1 (6 bases). The sample here was PBMCs, taken roughly 45 days after the first yellow fever vaccination. The TCR was taken from a man between 18 and 29 years old who received the YFV17D yellow fever vaccine. In DNA form, the CDR3 reads TGTGCCAGCAGCTTTCCTACAGGGTTGGGTGGGCAAGAGACCCAGTACTTC. Translating gives CASSFPTGLGGQETQYF.